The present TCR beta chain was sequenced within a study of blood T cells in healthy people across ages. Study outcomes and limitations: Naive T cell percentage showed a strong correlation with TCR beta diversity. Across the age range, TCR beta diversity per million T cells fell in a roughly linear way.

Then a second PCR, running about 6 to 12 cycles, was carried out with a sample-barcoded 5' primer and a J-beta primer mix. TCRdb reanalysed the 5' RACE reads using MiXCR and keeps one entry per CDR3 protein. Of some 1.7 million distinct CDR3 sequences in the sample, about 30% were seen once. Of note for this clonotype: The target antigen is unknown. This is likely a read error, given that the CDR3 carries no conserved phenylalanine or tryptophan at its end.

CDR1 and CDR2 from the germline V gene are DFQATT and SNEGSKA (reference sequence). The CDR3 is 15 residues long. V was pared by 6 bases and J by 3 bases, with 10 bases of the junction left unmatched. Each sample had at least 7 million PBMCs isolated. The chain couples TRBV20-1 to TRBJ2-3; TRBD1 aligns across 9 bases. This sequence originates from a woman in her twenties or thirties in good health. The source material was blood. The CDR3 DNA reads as TGCAGTGCGCAACAGGGGGCAGGGAGGACAGATACGCAGTATTTG. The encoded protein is CSAQQGAGRTDTQYL.